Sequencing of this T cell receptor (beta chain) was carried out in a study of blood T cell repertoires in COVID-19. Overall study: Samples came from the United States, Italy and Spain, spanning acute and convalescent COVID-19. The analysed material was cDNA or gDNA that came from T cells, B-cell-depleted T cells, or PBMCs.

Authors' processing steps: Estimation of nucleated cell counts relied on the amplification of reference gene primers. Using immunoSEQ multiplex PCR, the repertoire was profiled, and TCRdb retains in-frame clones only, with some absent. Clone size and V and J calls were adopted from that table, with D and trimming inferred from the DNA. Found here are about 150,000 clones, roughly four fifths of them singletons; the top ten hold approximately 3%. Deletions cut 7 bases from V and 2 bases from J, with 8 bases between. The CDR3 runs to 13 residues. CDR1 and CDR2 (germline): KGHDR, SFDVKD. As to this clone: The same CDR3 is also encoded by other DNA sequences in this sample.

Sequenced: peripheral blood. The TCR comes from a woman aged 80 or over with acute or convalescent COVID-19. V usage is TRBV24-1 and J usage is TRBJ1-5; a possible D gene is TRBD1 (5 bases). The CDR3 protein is CATSGGGNQPQHF. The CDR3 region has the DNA TGTGCCACCAGCGGGGGTGGCAATCAGCCCCAGCATTTT.